The 18 T cell receptor beta chains listed next were all sequenced from one sample in a study of T-cell reconstitution after alpha-beta-depleted transplantation in children. For TCRbeta, the library was prepared with unique molecular identifiers. Each CDR3 protein gets one entry after TCRdb re-called the PCR reads with MiXCR. The data show about 440,000 distinct CDR3 sequences, 43% seen once. Here the sequenced sample was PBMCs, taken before TCRalphabeta/CD19-depleted stem cell transplant. Every receptor here comes from a girl aged 2-10 years with aplastic anemia, due to receive a stem cell transplant.

The chain couples TRBV5-1 to TRBJ1-2; 10 bases are shared with TRBD1. J gave up 10 bases and V 4 bases, and 7 bases lay outside the gene matches. Per the germline V gene, CDR1 is SGHRS and CDR2 is YFSETQ. The length of the CDR3 is 13 residues. The DNA for the CDR3 is TGCGCCAGCAGCCCGAGGGACAGGGGAGACTACACCTTC. It specifies CASSPRDRGDYTF.

CDR3 sequence reads: CASSSQGVGEKLFF. CDR3 nucleotides: TGTGCCAGCAGTTCCCAGGGAGTAGGGGAAAAACTGTTTTTT. The chain recombines TRBV27 with TRBJ1-4; tentatively, D is TRBD1 (5 bases). V gave up 4 bases and J gave up 8 bases, with 14 bases separating them. The CDR3 length is 14 residues. Germline lookup yields CDR1 MNHEY and CDR2 SMNVEV (reference sequence).

V usage is TRBV6-2 or TRBV6-3 and J usage is TRBJ1-2; D is ambiguous. The germline V and J ends were trimmed by 8 bases and 4 bases, with 11 bases remaining between them. Germline loops: CDR1 MNHEY, CDR2 SVGEGT. The length of the CDR3 is 12 residues. The CDR3 reads CASRPSAYGYTF. In DNA, the CDR3 is TGTGCCAGCCGCCCTTCCGCCTATGGCTACACCTTC.

This chain links TRBV7-6 with TRBJ2-1; D not resolved. V was trimmed by 1 base and J by 0 bases, leaving 10 bases between them. Per the germline V gene, CDR1 is SGHVS and CDR2 is FNYEAQ. The CDR3 runs 16 residues. CDR3 loop: CASSLVSPSSYNEQFF. The DNA of the CDR3 is TGTGCCAGCAGCTTAGTTTCGCCTAGCTCCTACAATGAGCAGTTCTTC.

CDR3 coding DNA: TGCGCCAGCAGCTCCTGGTCGCGGAGGGAATACAATGAGCAGTTCTTC. Residues: CASSSWSRREYNEQFF. This chain connects TRBV5-1 to TRBJ2-1; possibly TRBD2 for D (6 bases). V was shortened by 3 bases and J by 4 bases, with 17 bases between the two germline ends. Germline-derived CDR1 and CDR2 are SGHRS and YFSETQ. The length of the CDR3 is 16 residues.

This rearrangement joins TRBV20-1 to TRBJ2-3; unclear D gene. Per the germline V gene, CDR1 is DFQATT and CDR2 is SNEGSKA (reference sequence). Trimming shortened V by 6 bases and J by 2 bases, and 9 bases separated the two germline ends. This CDR3 is 12 amino acids long. The CDR3 DNA is TGCAGTGCCCGTTGGAACACAGATACGCAGTATTTT. The encoded protein is CSARWNTDTQYF.

The J gene is TRBJ2-5, the V gene TRBV11-2, with a possible D match to TRBD1 (5 bases). V lost 6 bases to trimming and J lost 2 bases, with 16 bases between them. Germline values: CDR1 SGHAT, CDR2 FQNNGV. This CDR3 contains 15 residues. CDR3 bases: TGTGCCAGCAGGGAACCGGACACCTTACAAGAGACCCAGTACTTC. It is translated as CASREPDTLQETQYF.

This clonotype was observed a few times. The chain combines TRBV7-2 with TRBJ2-1; D remains unclear. The CDR3 extends over 13 amino acids. CDR1 and CDR2 from the germline V gene are SGHTA and FQGNSA. V was pared by 5 bases and J by 7 bases, with 12 bases between. The CDR3: CASSPRPKNEQFF. CDR3 bases: TGTGCCAGCAGCCCCCGCCCTAAAAATGAGCAGTTCTTC.

This clonotype was picked up many times. The chain recombines TRBV4-1 with TRBJ2-7, with D unclear. Looked up from germline, CDR1 is MGHRA and CDR2 is YSYEKL. V was pared by 4 bases and J by 5 bases, with 15 bases between. The CDR3 spans 14 residues. The CDR3 DNA reads as TGCGCCAGCAGCCTGAGCCGAGGAGACGACGAGCAGTACTTC. It specifies CASSLSRGDDEQYF.

The chain couples TRBV6-5 to TRBJ1-5, with 9 bases aligning to TRBD1. CDR3 length equals 16 residues. The V segment lost 8 bases and the J segment 5 bases; nucleotides outside the gene matches: 13. The germline CDR1 and CDR2 sequences are MNHEY and SVGAGI. CDR3 protein: CASCCGPGQGDQPQHF. In nucleotides, the CDR3 is TGTGCCAGCTGTTGTGGCCCGGGACAGGGCGATCAGCCCCAGCATTTT.

As DNA, the CDR3 is TGCAGTGCTAGAGATCACCACAGGGGCCCGGGCACTGAAGCTTTCTTT. It encodes CSARDHHRGPGTEAFF. The V and J genes are TRBV20-1 and TRBJ1-1; the match to TRBD1 covers 7 bases. Germline lookup yields CDR1 DFQATT and CDR2 SNEGSKA (reference sequence). The CDR3 sequence is 16 residues long. The V segment lost 0 bases and the J segment 4 bases; nucleotides outside the gene matches: 11.

This clonotype was observed once. V usage is TRBV5-1 and J usage is TRBJ1-1; 8 bases agree with TRBD1. This CDR3 is 16 amino acids long. V shed 4 bases and J 0 bases; nucleotides not matched to a gene: 8. Germline V gives CDR1 SGHRS, CDR2 YFSETQ. The CDR3 bases are TGCGCCAGCAGCCTCAGGGGGCGATTAATGAACACTGAAGCTTTCTTT. Protein product: CASSLRGRLMNTEAFF.

The chain links TRBV20-1 to TRBJ2-5; 8 bases match TRBD2. The CDR3 length is 14 residues. J lost 5 bases, V lost 3 bases, and 8 bases had no gene match. Germline values: CDR1 DFQATT, CDR2 SNEGSKA (reference sequence). The CDR3 coding sequence is TGCAGTGCTAGCCAGCGGGGGCTCTTGGAGACCCAGTACTTC. Translated, it gives CSASQRGLLETQYF.

The chain joins TRBV29-1 to TRBJ2-5, with D possibly TRBD2 on 6 matching bases. CDR1 and CDR2 from the germline V gene are SQVTM and ANQGSEA. V was pared by 4 bases and J by 1 base, with 13 bases between. This CDR3 spans 14 amino acids. This CDR3 is CSVASRGSQETQYF. CDR3 nucleotides: TGCAGCGTTGCTAGTCGGGGGAGCCAAGAGACCCAGTACTTC.

The rearrangement links TRBV29-1 to TRBJ2-1; tentative D call: TRBD1 (6 bases). The CDR3 length is 16 residues. CDR1 and CDR2 from the germline V gene are SQVTM and ANQGSEA. V was cut by 3 bases and J by 0 bases, with 15 bases left in between. CDR3 protein: CSVESRQVGSYNEQFF. The DNA of the CDR3 is TGCAGCGTTGAGTCCCGACAGGTCGGCTCCTACAATGAGCAGTTCTTC.

The sample holds a few counts of this clonotype. The chain combines TRBV7-3 with TRBJ2-7; 7 positions agree with TRBD1. The CDR3 consists of 14 residues. CDR1 and CDR2 (germline): SGHTA, FQGTGA. V gave up 5 bases and J gave up 7 bases; unmatched junction bases: 11. The CDR3 DNA is TGTGCCAGCAGCCCATCCTCGGCAGGGGGAGAGCAGTACTTC. Protein sequence: CASSPSSAGGEQYF.

The chain couples TRBV27 to TRBJ2-4; no reliable D call. V was trimmed by 4 bases and J by 0 bases, leaving 4 bases between them. The CDR3 length is 13 residues. CDR1 MNHEY and CDR2 SMNVEV come from the germline V gene (reference sequence). Here the CDR3 reads CASSYTAKNIQYF. The CDR3 DNA reads as TGTGCCAGCAGTTACACAGCCAAAAACATTCAGTACTTC.

V gene TRBV28 combines with J gene TRBJ2-7, with 7 bases identical to TRBD1. Germline loops: CDR1 MDHEN, CDR2 SYDVKM. V shed 6 bases, J shed 2 bases, and the junction held 7 bases outside the gene matches. This CDR3 contains 14 residues. The CDR3 spells CASRAPDRTYEQYF. Here the CDR3 DNA reads TGTGCCAGCAGGGCCCCGGACAGGACCTACGAGCAGTACTTC.